This T cell receptor beta chain is drawn from a study of shared clonotypes between healthy human individuals (dated by TCRdb to between 2020 and 2021). At the level of the whole study: A few men and two women, aged 18 to 49 years, made up the cohort. For each donor, CD4 naive and CD4 memory were each run on three plates, CD8 naive on two plates, and CD8 memory on one plate. The study deeply sequenced blood TCR repertoires of five healthy adults to estimate repertoire size and the extent of clonotype sharing between individuals. Libraries were prepared and TCR repertoires were sequenced by different laboratories using diverse techniques, in order to increase sequencing depth and limit assay-specific biases. Each donor's leukapheresis produced roughly between roughly 0.85 and 9 billion PBMCs. General findings and caveats noted by the study authors: Sharing across a few donors was observed for about 5% of naive CD4, over 3% of naive CD8, around 2.5% of memory CD4, and around 0.44% of memory CD8 clonotypes. Compared with non-shared clonotypes, clonotypes shared by all four sorted-subset donors had higher generation probabilities. Pairwise subsampling led to the expectation that sequencing depth would affect the degree of clonotype sharing among donors. Larger estimated clonotype richness was generally found for naive subsets than for memory subsets. Only blood was sampled, and tissue TCR repertoires likely differ from those in blood. Even with the large sequencing depth, rarefaction of the sorted-subset datasets indicated that sequencing was incomplete. Because the study included only a small number of donors, the genetic and exposure-history diversity represented was limited.

Reading from cysteine to phenylalanine, the CDR3 counts 10 amino acids. Of all the DNA, just the CDR3 is kept, 30 bases in frame from base 1. The germline ends are 10 bases apart after V is trimmed by 10 bases and J by 6 bases. From the germline V gene, CDR1 is MDHEN and CDR2 is SYDVKM. This clone was detected only once. Its specific antigen is unknown. The input lacks base qualities; no much larger clone sits a single base away. CD8 naive samples were obtained by positive selection for CCR7 among CD45RO-negative cells, yielding a CD45RA+CCR7+ population from which TemRA cells were excluded. The donors were healthy, HIV-negative adults with no recently reported acute infections or vaccinations. All donors were Caucasian adults living in Nashville, Tennessee, USA. Blood was obtained by leukapheresis, after which PBMCs were separated by Ficoll-Histopaque density gradient centrifugation and cryopreserved in liquid nitrogen vapor phase. Analytical flow cytometry was used to check the purity and quantity of each magnetically sorted T cell population. Genomic DNA was isolated from every sorted fraction and measured by UV absorbance on a Nanodrop 2000c.

Using the deep immunoSEQ assay, TCR CDR3 regions were amplified from genomic DNA by multiplex PCR. Extracted genomic DNA from each cell subset was spread evenly across all wells of several immunoSEQ 96-well plates, with each plate serving as a replicate. For sorted subsets, 150 to 200 ng genomic DNA, equal to tens of thousands of T cell genomes, was loaded into each replicate PCR. Purified libraries were quantified with a Qubit 3.0 fluorometer, sized on a Bioanalyzer 2100, and re-quantified with the KAPA Library Quantification kit. Each immunoSEQ 96-well plate was sequenced on its own single-read 150-cycle Illumina NextSeq 550 flow cell. As for the authors' bioinformatics: Because the immunoSEQ output held only junctional sequences and lacked quality scores, the filtering could not match the filtering applied to full-length reads. To assign V/J genes and CDR3, sequences were annotated against IMGT germline references using PyIR, a Python wrapper for IgBLAST v1.9. Reads were removed for weak V/J assignments (E-value above 1e-6), missing CDR3, stop codons, out-of-frame junctions, or ambiguous translated residues. A V3J clonotype was defined by an identical inferred V gene, J gene, and CDR3 amino acid sequence. Percentage overlap between repertoires was computed as shared unique clonotypes divided by the size of the smaller repertoire. Richness of each repertoire was evaluated using RTK rarefaction, the Chao1 estimator, and Recon v2.1 estimates of unobserved clonotypes. Generation probabilities were computed with OLGA for all TCRbeta clonotypes obtained by the gDNA method from a few donors. As stored in TCRdb, this immuneACCESS dataset retains in-frame rearrangements with V and J assigned. A fraction of the clones does not appear; measured against another copy, unresolved V genes explain less than half of the discrepancy, and the remainder lacks a known reason. V, J and clone size are those of that table, while D and trimming were read from the DNA. This sample holds around 1,900,000 clones; 85% to 95% were observed only once. More than 1.5% of the sample goes to the ten largest clones.

What was sequenced was naive CD8+ T cells from PBMCs. Interpreted using the paper, the cell subset or site label stands for: CD45RA+CCR7+. The V and J segments used are TRBV28 and TRBJ2-7, with the D gene tentatively TRBD1 or TRBD2, based on 5 matching bases in each. This sequence was found in a man between 18 and 29 years old in good health. Some clones in this sample may be carry-over from other donors' samples. The sequenced DNA: TGTGCCACGTCGAGGGGCGAGCAGTACTTC. It is translated as CATSRGEQYF.